Below, 2 T cell receptor beta chains from the same sample are listed, as sequenced in a study of T cell repertoires in cytomegalovirus infection. For these TCRs, the target antigens are not known. MiXCR was run by TCRdb on the reads, yielding one entry per CDR3 protein. The sample consists of roughly 130,000 distinct CDR3 sequences, roughly a quarter of them appearing once. The sequencing sample was made of PBMCs, sequenced either directly or after in vitro stimulation (not recorded which). The receptors originated from a human donor in good health (CMV status not recorded). Some clones in this sample may be carry-over from other donors' samples.

By share of the sample, this clonotype is medium-sized. The chain carries TRBV19 and TRBJ1-1, with 7 positions matching TRBD1. J lost 4 bases, V lost 7 bases, and 12 bases had no gene match. Germline loops: CDR1 LNHDA, CDR2 SQIVND (reference sequence). The CDR3 length is 15 residues. CDR3 DNA: TGTGCCAGTACCCTAAACTCGGCAGGGGGCACTGAAGCTTTCTTT. It is translated as CASTLNSAGGTEAFF.

This clonotype was counted a single time. The chain links TRBV20-1 to TRBJ2-3; 9 positions match TRBD2. There are 15 residues in the CDR3. CDR1 DFQATT and CDR2 SNEGSKA come from the germline V gene (reference sequence). After removal of 4 bases from V and 2 bases from J, the junction contained 7 bases not matched to a gene. In DNA, the CDR3 is TGCAGTGCTACTAGACTAGCGGCAAACACAGATACGCAGTATTTT. Translation gives CSATRLAANTDTQYF.